This passage covers 8 T cell receptor beta chains from one sample sequenced in a study of human versus mouse CDR3 diversity and MHC coevolution. Clones were sequenced by immunoSEQ multiplex PCR, and TCRdb holds only the in-frame ones, with some missing. The sample shows about 81,000 clones, about 94% of them seen only once. Sequenced: naive CD4+ T cells from blood. The subset denotes: CD45RO-negative CD62L-positive naive CD4 T cells. These receptors were collected from a person aged 25 to 69 in good health.

The chain couples TRBV11-1 to TRBJ2-2; D unresolved. This CDR3 is built from 15 residues. The V gene's germline CDR1 is SGHAT and CDR2 FQDESV (reference sequence). The V gene lost 2 bases and the J gene lost 4 bases, with 11 bases spanning the gap. CDR3 in amino acids: CASSLSLIPTGELFF. CDR3 bases: TGTGCCAGCAGCTTATCACTAATCCCCACCGGGGAGCTGTTTTTT.

The chain links TRBV5-1 to TRBJ2-2; 7 positions match TRBD1. V lost 2 bases, J lost 5 bases, and 3 bases stayed unmatched. Germline V lookup: CDR1 SGHRS, CDR2 YFSETQ. The CDR3 spans 14 residues. CDR3 sequence (DNA): TGCGCCAGCAGCTTTATGACAGGGACCGGGGAGCTGTTTTTT. Its translation: CASSFMTGTGELFF. The full variable domain, with the rest looked up from reference TRBV5-1 and TRBJ2-2, is KAGVTQTPRYLIKTRGQQVTLSCSPISGHRSVSWYQQTPGQGLQFLFEYFSETQRNKGNFPGRFSGRQFSNSRSEMNVSTLELGDSALYLCASSFMTGTGELFFGEGSRLTVL.

The J gene is TRBJ1-5, the V gene TRBV19, with D unresolved. CDR1 and CDR2 from the germline V gene are LNHDA and SQIVND (reference sequence). The germline V and J ends were trimmed by 8 bases and 6 bases, with 11 bases remaining between them. The CDR3 sequence is 12 residues long. CDR3 in amino acids: CASSRGFQPQHF. CDR3 DNA sequence: TGTGCCAGTTCGAGAGGTTTTCAGCCCCAGCATTTT.

This clone has only a few counts. The chain carries TRBV19 and TRBJ1-1, with D perhaps TRBD1 (5 bases). This CDR3 comprises 14 residues. The V gene lost 5 bases and the J gene lost 3 bases, with 13 bases spanning the gap. Germline V CDR1 and CDR2: LNHDA, SQIVND (reference sequence). For the CDR3, the DNA is TGTGCCAGTAGTTCTCAGGGATCGTACACTGAAGCTTTCTTT. Amino acids: CASSSQGSYTEAFF.

This sequence joins TRBV5-1 and TRBJ1-4; D may be TRBD1 (5 bases). Between the trimmed V and J ends, which lost 4 bases and 0 bases, there was a span of 10 bases. The CDR3 runs to 15 residues. Germline-derived CDR1 and CDR2 are SGHRS and YFSETQ. This CDR3 reads CASSRTGPTNEKLFF. In DNA, the CDR3 is TGCGCCAGCAGCAGAACAGGTCCAACTAATGAAAAACTGTTTTTT.

The chain is built from TRBV29-1 and TRBJ1-1; 8 bases agree with TRBD1. Germline-derived CDR1 and CDR2 are SQVTM and ANQGSEA. The CDR3 totals 12 residues. Germline trimming cut 7 bases from V and 8 bases from J; bases unmatched to any gene: 9. The CDR3 nucleotides are TGCAGCGGAGCGGGACAGGAAACAGAAGCTTTCTTT. This gives the protein CSGAGQETEAFF.

This chain connects TRBV18 to TRBJ1-1; TRBD1 aligns across 7 bases. This CDR3 is built from 13 residues. Per germline, CDR1 KGHSH and CDR2 LQKENI. V was pared by 5 bases and J by 8 bases, with 8 bases of the junction left unmatched. The CDR3: CASSFTGEGEAFF. The CDR3 bases are TGTGCCAGCTCATTTACAGGGGAAGGCGAAGCTTTCTTT.

This clone was recorded once. Here the CDR3 DNA reads TGTGCCAGCAGCTTAACGGGGACAGGGAGTCAGCCCCAGCATTTT. This sequence encodes CASSLTGTGSQPQHF. The rearrangement links TRBV7-3 to TRBJ1-5; TRBD1 matches 9 bases. This CDR3 comprises 15 residues. Trimming at V came to 0 bases and at J to 6 bases, leaving 3 bases not matched to a gene. CDR1 is SGHTA, CDR2 FQGTGA, per germline.